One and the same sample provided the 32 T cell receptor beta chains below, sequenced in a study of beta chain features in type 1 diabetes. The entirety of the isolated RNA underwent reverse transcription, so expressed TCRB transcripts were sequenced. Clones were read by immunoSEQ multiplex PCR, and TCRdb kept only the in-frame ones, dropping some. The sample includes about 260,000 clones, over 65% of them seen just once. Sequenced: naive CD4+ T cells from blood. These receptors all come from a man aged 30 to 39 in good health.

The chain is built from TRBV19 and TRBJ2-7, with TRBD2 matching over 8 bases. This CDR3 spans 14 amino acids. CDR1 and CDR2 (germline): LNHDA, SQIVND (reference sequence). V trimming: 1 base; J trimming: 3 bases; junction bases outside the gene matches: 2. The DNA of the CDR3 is TGTGCCAGTAGTATAGTGGCGGGAGGCTACGAGCAGTACTTC. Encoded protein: CASSIVAGGYEQYF. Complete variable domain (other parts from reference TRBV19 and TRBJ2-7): DGGITQSPKYLFRKEGQNVTLSCEQNLNHDAMYWYRQDPGQGLRLIYYSQIVNDFQKGDIAEGYSVSREKKESFPLTVTSAQKNPTAFYLCASSIVAGGYEQYFGPGTRLTVT.

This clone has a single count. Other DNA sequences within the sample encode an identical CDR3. The CDR3 DNA reads as TGTGCCAGCAGTCGGACAGGGGACACCGGGGAGCTGTTTTTT. It yields the protein CASSRTGDTGELFF. The chain recombines TRBV28 with TRBJ2-2, with 9 positions matching TRBD1. Germline values: CDR1 MDHEN, CDR2 SYDVKM. Trimming cost V 5 bases and J 3 bases; bases outside gene matches: 1. The CDR3 covers 14 residues. The full variable domain, completed using reference TRBV28 and TRBJ2-2, is DVKVTQSSRYLVKRTGEKVFLECVQDMDHENMFWYRQDPGLGLRLIYFSYDVKMKEKGDIPEGYSVSREKKERFSLILESASTNQTSMYLCASSRTGDTGELFFGEGSRLTVL.

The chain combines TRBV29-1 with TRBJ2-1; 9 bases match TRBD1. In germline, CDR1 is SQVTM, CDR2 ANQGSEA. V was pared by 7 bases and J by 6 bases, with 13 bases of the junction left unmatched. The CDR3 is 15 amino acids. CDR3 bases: TGCAGCGCCGTTTGGATACAGGGGGCTGGCAATGAGCAGTTCTTC. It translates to CSAVWIQGAGNEQFF.

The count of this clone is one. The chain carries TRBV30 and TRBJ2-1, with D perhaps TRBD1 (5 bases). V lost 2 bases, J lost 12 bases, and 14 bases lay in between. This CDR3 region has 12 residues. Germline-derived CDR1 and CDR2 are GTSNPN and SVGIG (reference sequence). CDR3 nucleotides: TGTGCCTGGAGTCCTCTAACCCAGGGGCAGTTCTTC. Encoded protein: CAWSPLTQGQFF.

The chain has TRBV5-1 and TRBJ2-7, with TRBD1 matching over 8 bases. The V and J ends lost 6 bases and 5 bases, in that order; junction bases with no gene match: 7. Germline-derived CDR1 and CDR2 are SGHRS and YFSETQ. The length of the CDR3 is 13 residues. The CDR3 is CASKGQGPNEQYF. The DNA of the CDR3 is TGCGCCAGCAAAGGACAGGGCCCCAACGAGCAGTACTTC.

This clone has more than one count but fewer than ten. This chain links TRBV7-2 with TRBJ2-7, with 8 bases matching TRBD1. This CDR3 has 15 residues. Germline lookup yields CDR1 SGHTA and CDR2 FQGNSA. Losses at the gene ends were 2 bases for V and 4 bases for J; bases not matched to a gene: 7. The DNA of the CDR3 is TGTGCCAGCAGCTTAACGGGGACAGGAAATTACGAGCAGTACTTC. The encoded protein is CASSLTGTGNYEQYF.

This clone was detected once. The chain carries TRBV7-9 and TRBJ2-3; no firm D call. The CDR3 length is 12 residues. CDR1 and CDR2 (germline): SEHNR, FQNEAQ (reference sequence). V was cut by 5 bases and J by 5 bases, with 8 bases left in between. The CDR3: CASSPAIDTQYF. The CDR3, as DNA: TGTGCCAGCAGCCCCGCCATAGATACGCAGTATTTT. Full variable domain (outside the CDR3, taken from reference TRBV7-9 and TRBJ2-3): DTGVSQNPRHKITKRGQNVTFRCDPISEHNRLYWYRQTLGQGPEFLTYFQNEAQLEKSRLLSDRFSAERPKGSFSTLEIQRTEQGDSAMYLCASSPAIDTQYFGPGTRLTVL.

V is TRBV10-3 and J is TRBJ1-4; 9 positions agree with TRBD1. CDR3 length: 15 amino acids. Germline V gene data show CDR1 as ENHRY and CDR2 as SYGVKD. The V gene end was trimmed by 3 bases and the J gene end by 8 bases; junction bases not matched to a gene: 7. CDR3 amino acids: CAISEGTGTGEKLFF. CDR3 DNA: TGTGCCATCAGTGAAGGTACCGGGACAGGGGAAAAACTGTTTTTT.

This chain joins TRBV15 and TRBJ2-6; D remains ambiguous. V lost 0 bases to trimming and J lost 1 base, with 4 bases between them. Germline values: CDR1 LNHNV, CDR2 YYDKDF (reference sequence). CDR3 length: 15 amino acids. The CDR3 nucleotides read TGTGCCACCAGCAGAGATTTTTCTGGGGCCAACGTCCTGACTTTC. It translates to CATSRDFSGANVLTF.

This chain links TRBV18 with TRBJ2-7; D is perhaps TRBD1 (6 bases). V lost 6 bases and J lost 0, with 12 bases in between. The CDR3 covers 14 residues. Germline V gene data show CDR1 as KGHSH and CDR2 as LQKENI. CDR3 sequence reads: CASSRTESSYEQYF. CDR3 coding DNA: TGTGCCAGCTCCCGGACAGAGAGCTCCTACGAGCAGTACTTC.

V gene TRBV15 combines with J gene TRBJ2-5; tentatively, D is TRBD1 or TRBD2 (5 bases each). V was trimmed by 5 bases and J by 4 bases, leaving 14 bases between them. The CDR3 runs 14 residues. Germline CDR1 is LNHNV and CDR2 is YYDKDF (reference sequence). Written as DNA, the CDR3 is TGTGCCACCAGCTCCGGGGCCAGATCAGAGACCCAGTACTTC. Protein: CATSSGARSETQYF.

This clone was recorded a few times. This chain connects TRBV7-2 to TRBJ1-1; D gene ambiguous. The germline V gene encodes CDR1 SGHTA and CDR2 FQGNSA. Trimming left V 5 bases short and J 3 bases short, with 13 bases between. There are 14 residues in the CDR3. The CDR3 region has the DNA TGTGCCAGCAGCCAGGACGGGAGCTACACTGAAGCTTTCTTT. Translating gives CASSQDGSYTEAFF.

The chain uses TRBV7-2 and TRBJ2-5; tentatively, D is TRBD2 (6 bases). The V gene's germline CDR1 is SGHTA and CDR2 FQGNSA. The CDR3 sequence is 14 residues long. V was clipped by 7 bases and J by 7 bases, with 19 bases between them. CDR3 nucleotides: TGTGCCAGCAAGCCATCGCGGCAGGAGGGGACCCAGTACTTC. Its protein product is CASKPSRQEGTQYF.

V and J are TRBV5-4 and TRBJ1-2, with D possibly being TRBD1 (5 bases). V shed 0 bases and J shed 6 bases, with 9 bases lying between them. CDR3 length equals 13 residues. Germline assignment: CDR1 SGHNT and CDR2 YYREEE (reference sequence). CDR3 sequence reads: CASSLEGANGYTF. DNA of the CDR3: TGTGCCAGCAGCTTGGAAGGGGCTAATGGCTACACCTTC.

In DNA form, the CDR3 reads TGTGCCAGCAGTTACTCCTTTACAGGGGGCGGTTCACCCCTCCACTTT. Encoded protein: CASSYSFTGGGSPLHF. This sequence joins TRBV6-5 and TRBJ1-6; 9 bases match TRBD1. Unmatched junction bases numbered 6, after V lost 0 bases and J lost 9 bases. Per the germline V gene, CDR1 is MNHEY and CDR2 is SVGAGI. CDR3 length: 16 amino acids.

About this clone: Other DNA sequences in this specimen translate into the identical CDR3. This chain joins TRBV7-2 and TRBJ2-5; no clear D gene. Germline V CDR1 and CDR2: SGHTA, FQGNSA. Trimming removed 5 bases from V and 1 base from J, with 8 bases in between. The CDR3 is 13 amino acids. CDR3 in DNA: TGTGCCAGCAGCCCTTTGGGCCAAGAGACCCAGTACTTC. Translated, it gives CASSPLGQETQYF.

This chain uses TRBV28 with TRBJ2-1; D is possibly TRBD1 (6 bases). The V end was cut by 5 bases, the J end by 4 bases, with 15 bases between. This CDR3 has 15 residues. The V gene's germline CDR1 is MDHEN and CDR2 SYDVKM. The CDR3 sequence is CASSPNGQKYNEQFF. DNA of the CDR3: TGTGCCAGCAGTCCTAACGGACAGAAATACAATGAGCAGTTCTTC.

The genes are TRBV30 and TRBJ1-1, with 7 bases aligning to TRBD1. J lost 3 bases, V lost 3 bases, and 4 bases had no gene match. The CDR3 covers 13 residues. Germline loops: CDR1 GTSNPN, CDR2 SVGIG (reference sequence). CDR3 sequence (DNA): TGTGCCTGGAGCGACAGGGAGTACACTGAAGCTTTCTTT. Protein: CAWSDREYTEAFF.

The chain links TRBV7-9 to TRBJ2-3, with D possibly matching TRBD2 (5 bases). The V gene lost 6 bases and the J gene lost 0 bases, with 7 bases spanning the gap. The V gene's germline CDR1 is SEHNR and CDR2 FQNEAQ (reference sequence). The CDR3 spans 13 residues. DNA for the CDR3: TGTGCCAGCAGGCGGACTAGCACAGATACGCAGTATTTT. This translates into CASRRTSTDTQYF.

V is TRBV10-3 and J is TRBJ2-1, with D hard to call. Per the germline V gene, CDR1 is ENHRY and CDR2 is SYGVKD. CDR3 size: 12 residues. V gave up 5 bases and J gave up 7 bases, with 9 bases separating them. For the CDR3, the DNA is TGTGCCATCAGTCCCGGAAAAAATGAGCAGTTCTTC. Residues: CAISPGKNEQFF.

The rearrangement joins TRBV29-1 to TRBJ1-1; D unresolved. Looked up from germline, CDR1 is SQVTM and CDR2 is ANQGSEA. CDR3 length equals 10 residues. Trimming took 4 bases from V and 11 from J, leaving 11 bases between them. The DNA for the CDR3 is TGCAGCGTTGCTCGGGAAATGGCTTTCTTT. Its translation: CSVAREMAFF.

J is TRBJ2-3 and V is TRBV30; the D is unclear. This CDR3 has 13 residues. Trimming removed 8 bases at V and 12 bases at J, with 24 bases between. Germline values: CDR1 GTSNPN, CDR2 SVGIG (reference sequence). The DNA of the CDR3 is TGTGCCCTATCGAGATCTCCTAACGCGTTTCAGTATTTT. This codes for CALSRSPNAFQYF.

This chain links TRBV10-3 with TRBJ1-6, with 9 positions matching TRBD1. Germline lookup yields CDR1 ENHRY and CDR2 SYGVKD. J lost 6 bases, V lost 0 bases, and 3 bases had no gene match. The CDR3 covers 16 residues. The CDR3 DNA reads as TGTGCCATCAGTGAGTCTGGGACAGGGAGTAATTCACCCCTCCACTTT. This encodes CAISESGTGSNSPLHF.

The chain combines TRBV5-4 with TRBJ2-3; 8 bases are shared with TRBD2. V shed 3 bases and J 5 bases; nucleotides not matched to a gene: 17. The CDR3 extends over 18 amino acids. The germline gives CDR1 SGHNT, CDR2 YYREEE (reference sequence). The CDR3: CASSSPAYKAGVGDTQYF. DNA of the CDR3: TGTGCCAGCAGCTCCCCCGCGTATAAAGCGGGAGTAGGAGATACGCAGTATTTT.

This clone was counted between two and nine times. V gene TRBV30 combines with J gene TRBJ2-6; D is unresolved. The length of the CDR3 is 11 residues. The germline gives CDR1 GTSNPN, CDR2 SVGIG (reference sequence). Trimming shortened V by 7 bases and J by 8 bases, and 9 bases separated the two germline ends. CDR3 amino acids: CASLASNVLTF. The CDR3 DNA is TGTGCCTCCTTGGCCTCCAACGTCCTGACTTTC.

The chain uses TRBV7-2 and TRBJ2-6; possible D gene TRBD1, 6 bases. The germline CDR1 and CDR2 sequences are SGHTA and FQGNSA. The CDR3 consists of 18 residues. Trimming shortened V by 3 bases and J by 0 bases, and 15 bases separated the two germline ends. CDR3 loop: CASSFPGHGSSGANVLTF. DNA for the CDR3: TGTGCCAGCAGCTTCCCGGGACACGGTAGCTCTGGGGCCAACGTCCTGACTTTC.

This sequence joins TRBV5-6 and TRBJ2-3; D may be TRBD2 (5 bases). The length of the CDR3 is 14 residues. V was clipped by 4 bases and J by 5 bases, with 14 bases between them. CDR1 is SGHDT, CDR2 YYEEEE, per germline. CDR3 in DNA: TGTGCCAGCAGCCCGGACTCCCAAGGAGATACGCAGTATTTT. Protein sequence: CASSPDSQGDTQYF.

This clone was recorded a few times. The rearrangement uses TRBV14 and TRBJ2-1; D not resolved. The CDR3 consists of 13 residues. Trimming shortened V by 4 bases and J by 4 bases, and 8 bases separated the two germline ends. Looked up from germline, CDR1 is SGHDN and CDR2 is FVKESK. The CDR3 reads CASSPSLYNEQFF. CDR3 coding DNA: TGTGCCAGCAGCCCCTCCTTATACAATGAGCAGTTCTTC.

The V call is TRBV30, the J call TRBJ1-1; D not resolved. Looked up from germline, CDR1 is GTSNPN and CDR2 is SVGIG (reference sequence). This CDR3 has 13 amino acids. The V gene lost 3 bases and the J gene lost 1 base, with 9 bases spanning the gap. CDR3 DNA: TGTGCCTGGAGGGCGGGAGCGAACACTGAAGCTTTCTTT. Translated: CAWRAGANTEAFF.

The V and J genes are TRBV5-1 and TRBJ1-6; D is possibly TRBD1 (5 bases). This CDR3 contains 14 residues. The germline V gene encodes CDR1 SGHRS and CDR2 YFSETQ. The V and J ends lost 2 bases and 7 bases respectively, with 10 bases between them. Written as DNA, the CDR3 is TGCGCCAGCAGCTTCGGACGGGGCAATTCACCCCTCCACTTT. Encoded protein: CASSFGRGNSPLHF.

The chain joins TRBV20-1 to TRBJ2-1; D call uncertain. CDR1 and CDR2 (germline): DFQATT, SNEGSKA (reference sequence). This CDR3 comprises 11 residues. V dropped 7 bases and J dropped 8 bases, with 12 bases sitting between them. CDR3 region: CSVFRRDEQFF. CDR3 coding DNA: TGCAGTGTATTTAGGAGAGATGAGCAGTTCTTC.

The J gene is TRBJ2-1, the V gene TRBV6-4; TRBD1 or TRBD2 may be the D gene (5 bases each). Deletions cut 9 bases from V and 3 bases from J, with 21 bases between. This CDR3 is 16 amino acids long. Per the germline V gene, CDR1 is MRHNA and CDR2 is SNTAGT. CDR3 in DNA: TGTGCCAGTCTGCCGACGGGGCAGCGGAGCTACAATGAGCAGTTCTTC. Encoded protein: CASLPTGQRSYNEQFF.